The 6 T cell receptor beta chains below were found in one sample sequenced in a study of radiation and T cells in renal cell carcinoma. Assay used: immunoSEQ multiplex PCR; TCRdb lists only in-frame clones, some missing. The sample lists around 9,600 clones, 50% to 75% occurring once. Indicated treatment: 15 Gy SBRT to primary tumor, nephrectomy 4 weeks later. The sample consisted of tumor tissue, taken from a patient whose treatment included radiotherapy and nephrectomy. The receptors originated from a man aged 55-75 years with renal cell carcinoma.

The sample holds a few counts of this clone. This chain connects TRBV19 to TRBJ2-2; perhaps TRBD2 as D (5 bases). Germline loops: CDR1 LNHDA, CDR2 SQIVND (reference sequence). V lost 2 bases, J lost 2 bases, and 9 bases lay in between. The length of the CDR3 is 15 residues. The CDR3 DNA sequence: TGTGCCAGTAGTATATACGGGATTAACACCGGGGAGCTGTTTTTT. Amino acid sequence: CASSIYGINTGELFF.

This clone was seen a few times. The genes are TRBV9 and TRBJ2-7; TRBD2 is a possible D gene (6 bases). V lost 2 bases to trimming and J lost 0 bases, with 9 bases between them. This CDR3 comprises 14 residues. Germline V lookup: CDR1 SGDLS, CDR2 YYNGEE. The CDR3 loop reads CASSVGGSSYEQYF. In nucleotides, the CDR3 is TGTGCCAGCAGCGTCGGGGGTAGCTCCTACGAGCAGTACTTC.

The chain uses TRBV7-2 and TRBJ2-7; 14 bases align to TRBD2. The length of the CDR3 is 16 residues. V lost 7 bases, J lost 5 bases, and 10 bases stayed unmatched. Germline CDR1 reads SGHTA; CDR2 reads FQGNSA. The CDR3 DNA sequence: TGTGCCAGCAACCCAGGGACTAGCGGGAGATTGGACGAGCAGTACTTC. The encoded protein is CASNPGTSGRLDEQYF.

The chain joins TRBV19 to TRBJ2-7; D is perhaps TRBD2 (5 bases). Germline CDR1 LNHDA, CDR2 SQIVND (reference sequence). The ends were cut back, 3 bases at V and 6 bases at J, with 21 bases in the middle. This CDR3 is 16 amino acids long. CDR3 bases: TGTGCCAGTAGTATCCGGAGTCCTCCGGGAAGTTCCGAGCAGTACTTC. Its protein product is CASSIRSPPGSSEQYF.

The CDR3 region has the DNA TGTGCCAGCAGGGACTTTACCTACGAGCAGTACTTC. Translation gives CASRDFTYEQYF. The V gene is TRBV28, the J gene TRBJ2-7, with D possibly matching TRBD2 (5 bases). Trimming cost V 6 bases and J 2 bases, with 8 bases left between them. The CDR3 runs 12 residues. From germline, CDR1 is MDHEN and CDR2 SYDVKM. Full variable domain (remainder filled in from reference TRBV28 and TRBJ2-7): DVKVTQSSRYLVKRTGEKVFLECVQDMDHENMFWYRQDPGLGLRLIYFSYDVKMKEKGDIPEGYSVSREKKERFSLILESASTNQTSMYLCASRDFTYEQYFGPGTRLTVT.

Comment on this clone: Other DNA sequences in the same sample also yield this CDR3. V is TRBV7-6 and J is TRBJ2-7; no definite D call. The V gene's germline CDR1 is SGHVS and CDR2 FNYEAQ. V was pared by 0 bases and J by 0 bases, with 3 bases between. CDR3 length equals 13 residues. In DNA form, the CDR3 reads TGTGCCAGCAGCTTAGCGAGCTCCTACGAGCAGTACTTC. Translating gives CASSLASSYEQYF.